The clone carrying this T cell receptor (beta chain) appeared many times. Its specificity is not known. MiXCR was run by TCRdb on the RACE reads, yielding one entry per CDR3 protein. The repertoire includes fewer than 500,000 distinct CDR3 sequences, approximately 5% of them detected once, and 2% to 2.5% sits in the top ten. The germline gives CDR1 MDHEN, CDR2 SYDVKM. The V gene lost 7 bases and the J gene lost 5 bases, with 13 bases spanning the gap. The CDR3 consists of 13 residues. This specimen belongs to a study of human T cells and chemical hapten exposure. Findings and caveats of the study: With patch test score, the counts of PT1 expanded TCRs showed a positive correlation.

The sample's time point: patch test 1, 2 weeks after DPC sensitization. As to treatment: therapeutic diphenylcyclopropenone sensitization with weekly scalp DPC. The clonotype was recovered from a woman aged 45-65 years with alopecia areata. Some clones in this sample may be carry-over from other donors' samples. The chain employs TRBV28 and TRBJ2-3, with D possibly called TRBD1 or TRBD2 (5 bases each). Sequenced material: whole blood, taken in connection with sensitization to the hapten diphenylcyclopropenone (DPC). The CDR3 DNA reads as TGTGCCAGCACCGAGGGGCCGAGAGATACGCAGTATTTT. Translated: CASTEGPRDTQYF.